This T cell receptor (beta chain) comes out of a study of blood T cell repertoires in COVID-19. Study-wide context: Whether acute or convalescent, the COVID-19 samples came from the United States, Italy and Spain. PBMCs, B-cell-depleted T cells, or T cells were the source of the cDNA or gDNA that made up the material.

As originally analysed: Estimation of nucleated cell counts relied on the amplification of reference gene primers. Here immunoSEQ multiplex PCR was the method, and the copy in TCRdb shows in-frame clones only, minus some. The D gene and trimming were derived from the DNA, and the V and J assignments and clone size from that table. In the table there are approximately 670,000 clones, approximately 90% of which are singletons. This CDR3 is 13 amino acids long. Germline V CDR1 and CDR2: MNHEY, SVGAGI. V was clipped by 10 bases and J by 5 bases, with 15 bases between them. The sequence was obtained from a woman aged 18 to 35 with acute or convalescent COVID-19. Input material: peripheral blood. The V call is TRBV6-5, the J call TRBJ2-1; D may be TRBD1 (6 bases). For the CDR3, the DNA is TGTGCCAACCAAGGGACAACAGACAATGAGCAGTTCTTC. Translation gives CANQGTTDNEQFF.